This entry lists 29 T cell receptor beta chains sequenced from one sample in a study of a mutant IDH1 vaccine in newly diagnosed glioma. Time point in this sample: baseline, week 1 (first vaccination visit). The treatment here: pre-vaccination baseline after standard-of-care therapy. TCRdb's copy holds only in-frame clones and misses some; the assay was immunoSEQ multiplex PCR. This sample yields roughly 35,000 clones, of which 80% to 90% are seen a single time; 4.8% belongs to the top ten. Here the sequenced sample was PBMCs, taken from a glioma patient treated with radiotherapy, temozolomide or both. Receptors originate from a woman aged 40 to 50 with glioma.

The CDR3 DNA is TGTGCCAGCAGCTTAGTCTTAGCGGGAAAAGGAGAGACCCAGTACTTC. This codes for CASSLVLAGKGETQYF. The V gene is TRBV7-9, the J gene TRBJ2-5; TRBD2 matches at 8 bases. The germline CDR1 and CDR2 sequences are SEHNR and FQNEAQ (reference sequence). The ends lost 1 base at V and 4 bases at J; junction bases unmatched: 8. The CDR3 runs to 16 residues.

This clone was seen only once. This chain links TRBV25-1 with TRBJ2-4; D is uncertain. The CDR3 runs to 14 residues. Germline V CDR1 and CDR2: MGHDK, SYGVNS. The ends were cut back, 4 bases at V and 3 bases at J, with 10 bases in the middle. In nucleotides, the CDR3 is TGTGCCAGCAGTGTTCGCCGGCTCAAAAACATTCAGTACTTC. As protein: CASSVRRLKNIQYF.

The chain combines TRBV2 with TRBJ2-1, with a weak D call TRBD1 (6 bases). V lost 4 bases to trimming and J lost 4 bases, with 8 bases between them. CDR3 length: 13 residues. CDR1 is SNHLY, CDR2 FYNNEI, per germline. The CDR3 nucleotides read TGTGCCAGCAGTGGACAGGCTTACAATGAGCAGTTCTTC. It is translated as CASSGQAYNEQFF.

There are a few counts of this clone. This rearrangement joins TRBV19 to TRBJ1-1; D is undetermined. CDR1 is LNHDA and CDR2 is SQIVND in the germline V gene (reference sequence). The CDR3 is 12 amino acids. The V gene lost 4 bases and the J gene lost 0 bases, with 3 bases spanning the gap. DNA of the CDR3: TGTGCCAGTAGTAATATGAACACTGAAGCTTTCTTT. Translation: CASSNMNTEAFF.

The chain carries TRBV6-5 and TRBJ2-5; 8 bases agree with TRBD1. Trimming took 10 bases from V and 10 from J; bases not matched to a gene: 17. This CDR3 has 14 residues. Germline CDR1 is MNHEY and CDR2 is SVGAGI. The CDR3 spells CATTRGRTGGRQYF. The CDR3, as DNA: TGTGCCACCACCAGGGGCCGAACAGGGGGTCGCCAGTACTTC.

This chain joins TRBV20-1 and TRBJ2-6; TRBD2 matches 8 bases. The CDR3 runs to 11 residues. After removal of 3 bases from V and 16 bases from J, the junction contained 5 bases not matched to a gene. Germline CDR1 reads DFQATT; CDR2 reads SNEGSKA (reference sequence). The DNA of the CDR3 is TGCAGTGCTAGTCTTAGCGGGGAGCTGACTTTC. Protein product: CSASLSGELTF.

This clone was detected only once. The gene calls are TRBV19 and TRBJ2-4; D is undetermined. The CDR3 runs to 13 residues. Germline loops: CDR1 LNHDA, CDR2 SQIVND (reference sequence). Trimming left V 3 bases short and J 7 bases short, with 10 bases between. The CDR3 sequence is CASSIADGNIQYF. The CDR3 nucleotides are TGTGCCAGTAGTATTGCAGACGGGAACATTCAGTACTTC.

CDR3: CASSPTTTGSSYGYTF. In DNA, the CDR3 is TGTGCCAGCAGCCCCACCACGACAGGGTCGAGCTATGGCTACACCTTC. This rearrangement joins TRBV5-4 to TRBJ1-2; 7 nucleotides align to TRBD1. V was pared by 4 bases and J by 4 bases, with 13 bases of the junction left unmatched. The CDR3 spans 16 residues. The germline V gene encodes CDR1 SGHNT and CDR2 YYREEE (reference sequence).

The chain combines TRBV7-2 with TRBJ2-3; 10 nucleotides agree with TRBD2. J gave up 1 base and V 7 bases, and 5 bases lay outside the gene matches. The CDR3 spans 15 residues. Germline CDR1 is SGHTA and CDR2 is FQGNSA. CDR3 amino acids: CASNDLAGGTDTQYF. CDR3 bases: TGTGCCAGCAACGACCTAGCGGGGGGCACAGATACGCAGTATTTT.

The chain couples TRBV2 to TRBJ2-1; perhaps TRBD2 as D (6 bases). Germline V CDR1 and CDR2: SNHLY, FYNNEI. The CDR3 contains 15 residues. Trimming stripped 4 bases from V and 6 bases from J, with 16 bases between. The CDR3 is CASSVDQGLLNEQFF. In DNA, the CDR3 is TGTGCCAGCAGTGTGGATCAAGGACTACTCAATGAGCAGTTCTTC.

In DNA, the CDR3 is TGTGCCAGCAGTTCTCTACAGGGGCTTGGTTACGAGCAGTACTTC. Translated, it gives CASSSLQGLGYEQYF. The genes are TRBV27 and TRBJ2-7, with 7 bases matching TRBD1. CDR1 and CDR2 (germline): MNHEY, SMNVEV (reference sequence). This CDR3 is built from 15 residues. Trimming removed 4 bases from V and 4 bases from J; junction bases left unmatched: 10.

The J gene is TRBJ1-1, the V gene TRBV6-1; a weak D match, TRBD1 (5 bases). This CDR3 is 14 amino acids long. Trimming shortened V by 5 bases and J by 6 bases, and 16 bases separated the two germline ends. Germline V gene lookup returns CDR1 MNHNS and CDR2 SASEGT. CDR3 protein: CASSMAGLTAEAFF. Written as DNA, the CDR3 is TGTGCCAGCAGTATGGCAGGGTTAACGGCTGAAGCTTTCTTT.

V gene TRBV2 combines with J gene TRBJ1-4; tentative D call: TRBD1 (5 bases). Germline-derived CDR1 and CDR2 are SNHLY and FYNNEI. V dropped 8 bases and J dropped 5 bases, with 21 bases sitting between them. The CDR3 has 16 residues. CDR3 sequence (DNA): TGTGCCAGCGCATCGGGGGTGAGGGCATGGAATGAAAAACTGTTTTTT. Amino acid sequence: CASASGVRAWNEKLFF.

The chain carries TRBV6-6 and TRBJ1-2; 7 bases match TRBD1. The germline V gene encodes CDR1 MNHNY and CDR2 SVGAGI (reference sequence). The CDR3 sequence is 12 residues long. V was clipped by 7 bases and J by 8 bases; unmatched bases: 7. The CDR3 loop reads CASNPTGNGYTF. The CDR3 DNA sequence: TGTGCCAGCAACCCGACAGGGAACGGCTACACCTTC.

The chain is built from TRBV5-1 and TRBJ2-7; 9 bases align to TRBD1. J gave up 1 base and V 4 bases, and 6 bases lay outside the gene matches. Germline CDR1 reads SGHRS; CDR2 reads YFSETQ. There are 15 residues in the CDR3. This chain's CDR3 is CASSPGQGGSYEQYF. DNA of the CDR3: TGCGCCAGCAGCCCGGGACAGGGAGGGTCCTACGAGCAGTACTTC.

This clone was counted a single time. The J gene is TRBJ2-1, the V gene TRBV5-4; maybe TRBD1 (6 bases). This CDR3 has 15 amino acids. Per the germline V gene, CDR1 is SGHNT and CDR2 is YYREEE (reference sequence). The V gene lost 5 bases and the J gene lost 1 base, with 13 bases spanning the gap. Here the CDR3 DNA reads TGTGCCAGCAGTTCAGGGGTGGTTTCCTACAATGAGCAGTTCTTC. As protein: CASSSGVVSYNEQFF.

J is TRBJ2-2 and V is TRBV4-1; D uncertain. The CDR3 totals 15 residues. Per the germline V gene, CDR1 is MGHRA and CDR2 is YSYEKL. Deletions cut 0 bases from V and 3 bases from J, with 8 bases between. In DNA form, the CDR3 reads TGCGCCAGCAGCCAAGATCGGCAGGACACCGGGGAGCTGTTTTTT. Amino acid sequence: CASSQDRQDTGELFF.

This clone was counted a few times. The V call is TRBV4-3, the J call TRBJ1-1; D remains ambiguous. The CDR3 runs 15 residues. The germline CDR1 and CDR2 sequences are LGHNA and YSLEER. The V gene lost 4 bases and the J gene lost 8 bases, with 20 bases spanning the gap. The CDR3 loop reads CASSRWGYGEGEAFF. Here the CDR3 DNA reads TGCGCCAGCAGCCGATGGGGTTACGGGGAGGGAGAAGCTTTCTTT.

This chain links TRBV6-1 with TRBJ2-1; TRBD2 matches at 10 bases. The CDR3 has 16 amino acids. Germline CDR1 and CDR2: MNHNS and SASEGT. V was pared by 3 bases and J by 8 bases, with 10 bases of the junction left unmatched. The CDR3 is CASSDMSSGSRDEQFF. The DNA for the CDR3 is TGTGCCAGCAGTGATATGTCTAGCGGGAGCCGGGATGAGCAGTTCTTC.

In its sample, this clone was seen once. The CDR3 loop reads CASSTLAGGAYEQYF. Written as DNA, the CDR3 is TGTGCCAGTAGTACTCTAGCGGGCGGAGCCTACGAGCAGTACTTC. The chain links TRBV19 to TRBJ2-7; 8 bases agree with TRBD2. The CDR3 runs to 15 residues. J gave up 2 bases and V 4 bases, and 7 bases lay outside the gene matches. CDR1 is LNHDA, CDR2 SQIVND, per germline (reference sequence). The whole variable domain, remainder taken from reference TRBV19 and TRBJ2-7, is DGGITQSPKYLFRKEGQNVTLSCEQNLNHDAMYWYRQDPGQGLRLIYYSQIVNDFQKGDIAEGYSVSREKKESFPLTVTSAQKNPTAFYLCASSTLAGGAYEQYFGPGTRLTVT.

The V call is TRBV7-8, the J call TRBJ1-1; D is unclear. Germline CDR1 reads SGHVS; CDR2 reads FQNEAQ. Trimming pared 7 bases from V and 4 bases from J, leaving 16 bases between. The CDR3 runs to 14 residues. The CDR3 here is CASTSYVGGTEAFF. The CDR3 DNA sequence: TGTGCCAGCACCTCCTACGTCGGAGGCACTGAAGCTTTCTTT.

This rearrangement joins TRBV10-3 to TRBJ1-1, with D possibly TRBD1 on 6 matching bases. The length of the CDR3 is 15 residues. Germline-derived CDR1 and CDR2 are ENHRY and SYGVKD. V gave up 4 bases and J gave up 4 bases, with 16 bases separating them. CDR3 region: CAISGPAGVPTEAFF. The CDR3 DNA follows: TGTGCCATCAGTGGCCCCGCAGGGGTCCCCACTGAAGCTTTCTTT.

V gene TRBV6-1 combines with J gene TRBJ1-3; unclear D gene. The CDR3 has 15 residues. Trimming shortened V by 0 bases and J by 2 bases, and 8 bases separated the two germline ends. Germline V lookup: CDR1 MNHNS, CDR2 SASEGT. CDR3 sequence reads: CASSEAGYPGNTIYF. CDR3 DNA sequence: TGTGCCAGCAGTGAAGCGGGGTACCCTGGAAACACCATATATTTT.

V is TRBV2 and J is TRBJ1-3, with D possibly being TRBD1 (5 bases). V lost 8 bases and J 0 bases, leaving 8 bases between the germline ends. The CDR3 is made up of 13 amino acids. Germline CDR1 reads SNHLY; CDR2 reads FYNNEI. The CDR3 loop is CASVRGSGNTIYF. CDR3 DNA: TGTGCCAGCGTGAGGGGCTCTGGAAACACCATATATTTT.

V is TRBV15 and J is TRBJ1-1; TRBD1 is a possible D gene (6 bases). Trimming took 11 bases from V and 10 from J, leaving 26 bases between them. The CDR3 spans 14 residues. Looked up from germline, CDR1 is LNHNV and CDR2 is YYDKDF (reference sequence). CDR3 nucleotides: TGTGCCGAGGGAGGGGGGCTACATCGAAGGAGAGCTTTCTTT. This encodes CAEGGGLHRRRAFF.

This clone was counted a single time. The chain joins TRBV6-5 to TRBJ2-3, with 10 bases identical to TRBD2. The CDR3 contains 15 residues. Germline V CDR1 and CDR2: MNHEY, SVGAGI. V was pared by 6 bases and J by 1 base, with 4 bases of the junction left unmatched. Written as DNA, the CDR3 is TGTGCCAGCAGCACCGGACTAGCGGGCACAGATACGCAGTATTTT. As protein: CASSTGLAGTDTQYF.

This rearrangement joins TRBV7-8 to TRBJ1-1; D remains ambiguous. Trimming pared 1 base from V and 4 bases from J, leaving 10 bases between. This CDR3 is built from 14 residues. The V gene's germline CDR1 is SGHVS and CDR2 FQNEAQ. CDR3 sequence: CASSLDGGGTEAFF. DNA of the CDR3: TGTGCCAGCAGCTTAGACGGAGGCGGCACTGAAGCTTTCTTT.

The CDR3 region is CASATGNSNQPQHF. CDR3 DNA sequence: TGTGCCAGCGCGACAGGGAATAGCAATCAGCCCCAGCATTTT. The V call is TRBV2, the J call TRBJ1-5, with TRBD1 matching 7 bases. Germline-derived CDR1 and CDR2 are SNHLY and FYNNEI. V trimming: 8 bases; J trimming: 0 bases; junction bases outside the gene matches: 4. The CDR3 has 14 residues.

The chain recombines TRBV6-1 with TRBJ2-1, with 10 bases fitting TRBD2. V was clipped by 8 bases and J by 4 bases; unmatched bases: 8. Germline CDR1 MNHNS, CDR2 SASEGT. CDR3 length: 15 residues. CDR3 region: CASGGLAGAYNEQFF. CDR3 bases: TGTGCCAGCGGGGGTCTAGCGGGAGCTTACAATGAGCAGTTCTTC.